A single sample is the source of the 23 T cell receptor beta chains below, sequenced in a study of radiotherapy plus CTLA-4 blockade in lung cancer. The repertoire was sequenced with immunoSEQ multiplex PCR; TCRdb's copy has only in-frame clones and lacks some. The sample carries about 51,000 clones, 65% to 85% recorded once. Specimen: peripheral blood, collected from a patient treated with radiotherapy plus ipilimumab. These receptor sequences come from a human donor with non-small cell lung cancer whose response to radiotherapy plus ipilimumab could not be evaluated.

This clone has a handful of counts. The chain couples TRBV29-1 to TRBJ1-1; maybe TRBD1 (6 bases). Germline CDR1 is SQVTM and CDR2 is ANQGSEA. This CDR3 is built from 13 residues. The V end was cut by 6 bases, the J end by 0 bases, with 11 bases between. The CDR3 region is CSVTTGLNTEAFF. In nucleotides, the CDR3 is TGCAGCGTGACGACAGGCTTGAACACTGAAGCTTTCTTT.

The V call is TRBV7-9, the J call TRBJ2-1, with D perhaps matching TRBD2 (6 bases). Deletions cut 6 bases from V and 13 bases from J, with 19 bases between. The CDR3 covers 13 residues. CDR1 is SEHNR and CDR2 is FQNEAQ in the germline V gene (reference sequence). Written as DNA, the CDR3 is TGTGCCAGCAGTGCCTCCGGGACTCATTTACAGTTCTTC. Its translation is CASSASGTHLQFF.

V is TRBV30 and J is TRBJ2-1, with TRBD2 as a possible D gene (6 bases). Germline lookup yields CDR1 GTSNPN and CDR2 SVGIG (reference sequence). The CDR3 is made up of 13 amino acids. Between the trimmed V and J ends, which lost 3 bases and 10 bases, there was a span of 16 bases. In DNA form, the CDR3 reads TGTGCCTGGAGCGGGGGTGGAGCACTCGAGCAGTTCTTC. Translating it yields CAWSGGGALEQFF.

This clone was counted at least ten times. The chain joins TRBV5-1 to TRBJ1-2; D perhaps matches TRBD1 (6 bases). Looked up from germline, CDR1 is SGHRS and CDR2 is YFSETQ. The CDR3 runs to 14 residues. The V end was cut by 0 bases, the J end by 6 bases, with 12 bases between. Here the CDR3 reads CASSLEGQPNGYTF. The CDR3 DNA reads as TGCGCCAGCAGCTTGGAGGGACAACCAAATGGCTACACCTTC.

The chain has TRBV7-9 and TRBJ1-4; TRBD1 aligns across 8 bases. The CDR3 length is 17 residues. CDR1 is SEHNR and CDR2 is FQNEAQ in the germline V gene (reference sequence). Unmatched junction bases numbered 7, after V lost 4 bases and J lost 0 bases. CDR3 DNA: TGTGCCAGCAGCTCGTCGGACAGGGACGCAACTAATGAAAAACTGTTTTTT. Translated, it gives CASSSSDRDATNEKLFF.

V is TRBV11-2 and J is TRBJ1-5; 9 bases agree with TRBD1. The CDR3 sequence is 16 residues long. Losses at the gene ends were 5 bases for V and 7 bases for J; bases not matched to a gene: 12. Per germline, CDR1 SGHAT and CDR2 FQNNGV. The CDR3 coding sequence is TGTGCCAGCAGCCGCCAGGACAGGGGACGGGGGCAGCCCCAGCATTTT. Its protein product is CASSRQDRGRGQPQHF.

This CDR3 reads CASSLVALSYEQYF. In nucleotides, the CDR3 is TGTGCCAGCAGCTTAGTCGCGCTCTCCTACGAGCAGTACTTC. The chain uses TRBV7-2 and TRBJ2-7, with D hard to call. Germline V gives CDR1 SGHTA, CDR2 FQGNSA. CDR3 length: 14 residues. V lost 1 base and J 0 bases, leaving 7 bases between the germline ends.

The V call is TRBV7-3, the J call TRBJ1-5; weak D call: TRBD1 (5 bases). CDR3 length: 15 amino acids. Germline-derived CDR1 and CDR2 are SGHTA and FQGTGA. Trimming cost V 5 bases and J 7 bases, with 18 bases left between them. The CDR3 reads CASSPGGTEGQPQHF. The CDR3 DNA sequence: TGTGCCAGCAGCCCGGGCGGGACGGAAGGCCAGCCCCAGCATTTT.

DNA for the CDR3: TGTGCCAGCAGCTTAGGCGCTTCTAGAGCCGGGGAGCTGTTTTTT. It translates to CASSLGASRAGELFF. The genes are TRBV13 and TRBJ2-2, with D unclear. CDR3 length: 15 residues. V was pared by 0 bases and J by 6 bases, with 11 bases between. The V gene's germline CDR1 is PRHDT and CDR2 FYEKMQ (reference sequence). Together with reference TRBV13 and TRBJ2-2, the CDR3 gives the full variable domain: AAGVIQSPRHLIKEKRETATLKCYPIPRHDTVYWYQQGPGQDPQFLISFYEKMQSDKGSIPDRFSAQQFSDYHSELNMSSLELGDSALYFCASSLGASRAGELFFGEGSRLTVL.

The chain combines TRBV4-3 with TRBJ2-1; D gene unclear. Per the germline V gene, CDR1 is LGHNA and CDR2 is YSLEER. Trimming took off 0 bases at V and 7 bases at J, with 7 bases between the two ends. The CDR3 sequence is 13 residues long. DNA of the CDR3: TGCGCCAGCAGCCAAGAGAACGGGAATGAGCAGTTCTTC. Amino acid sequence: CASSQENGNEQFF.

The chain uses TRBV19 and TRBJ1-5, with 12 bases that match TRBD1. J was trimmed by 5 bases and V by 2 bases; bases with no gene match: 4. The CDR3 is 16 amino acids. CDR1 and CDR2 from the germline V gene are LNHDA and SQIVND (reference sequence). The CDR3 protein is CASSIPGTGGYQPQHF. CDR3 DNA sequence: TGTGCCAGTAGTATACCCGGGACAGGGGGCTATCAGCCCCAGCATTTT.

The J gene is TRBJ2-3, the V gene TRBV12-5; D is uncertain. Germline V gene data show CDR1 as LGHNT and CDR2 as FRNRAP. This CDR3 has 15 residues. V lost 1 base and J 4 bases, leaving 12 bases between the germline ends. The CDR3 DNA follows: TGTGCTAGTGGTTTGGGAACCGGGTTTGCAGATACGCAGTATTTT. Protein sequence: CASGLGTGFADTQYF.

The chain has TRBV27 and TRBJ1-1, with TRBD1 matching over 7 bases. CDR3 size: 14 residues. J gave up 7 bases and V 6 bases, and 11 bases lay outside the gene matches. Germline V CDR1 and CDR2: MNHEY, SMNVEV (reference sequence). The CDR3 spells CASSPYGTASEAFF. The DNA of the CDR3 is TGTGCCAGCAGCCCGTACGGGACAGCTAGTGAAGCTTTCTTT.

This clone occurred once. V and J are TRBV7-3 and TRBJ2-1; D gene uncertain. The ends were cut back, 6 bases at V and 1 base at J, with 7 bases in the middle. The CDR3 is 13 amino acids. Per the germline V gene, CDR1 is SGHTA and CDR2 is FQGTGA. The CDR3 protein is CASSTGSYNEQFF. CDR3 sequence (DNA): TGTGCCAGCAGTACTGGTTCCTACAATGAGCAGTTCTTC.

The chain links TRBV10-3 to TRBJ1-6, with D maybe TRBD1 (5 bases). The germline V and J ends were trimmed by 3 bases and 9 bases, with 15 bases remaining between them. This CDR3 is built from 15 residues. Germline V gene data show CDR1 as ENHRY and CDR2 as SYGVKD. The CDR3 nucleotides read TGTGCCATCAGTGAAATGACAGTTTTGGGTTCACCCCTCCACTTT. Translating it yields CAISEMTVLGSPLHF.

The chain couples TRBV1 to TRBJ1-2; the D call TRBD1 from the table was never checked on the DNA. TRBV1 is recorded as a pseudogene. CDR3 length equals 15 residues. CDR3 nucleotide sequence: TGCACCAGCAGCCAATGCGAACAGGGGGCTAAGTGCTACACCTTC. The encoded protein is CTSSQCEQGAKCYTF.

V usage is TRBV6-6 and J usage is TRBJ1-2, with a tentative D call TRBD1 (6 bases). Germline CDR1 is MNHNY and CDR2 is SVGAGI (reference sequence). V was cut by 4 bases and J by 3 bases, with 9 bases left in between. The CDR3 is made up of 13 amino acids. Here the CDR3 DNA reads TGTGCCAGCAGTTGGGAGGGGGACTATGGCTACACCTTC. Translated: CASSWEGDYGYTF.

V gene TRBV7-9 combines with J gene TRBJ2-1; 7 nucleotides line up with TRBD1. Germline V CDR1 and CDR2: SEHNR, FQNEAQ (reference sequence). The V and J ends lost 5 bases and 6 bases, in that order; junction bases with no gene match: 10. The CDR3 is 15 residues long. Here the CDR3 reads CASSAETGLGNEQFF. CDR3 sequence (DNA): TGTGCCAGCAGCGCCGAGACAGGGTTAGGCAATGAGCAGTTCTTC.

This chain joins TRBV11-3 and TRBJ2-7; D is perhaps TRBD1 (6 bases). This CDR3 is 12 amino acids long. V lost 5 bases to trimming and J lost 5 bases, with 10 bases between them. Germline CDR1 and CDR2: SGHNT and YENEEA. CDR3 loop: CASSPRGDEQYF. The CDR3 coding sequence is TGTGCCAGCAGCCCCAGGGGAGACGAGCAGTACTTC.

The gene calls are TRBV4-2 and TRBJ2-5; TRBD2 matches 13 bases. V was clipped by 4 bases and J by 0 bases; unmatched bases: 2. In germline, CDR1 is LGHNA, CDR2 YNFKEQ. The CDR3 loop spans 16 amino acids. CDR3 in amino acids: CASSLGTSGNQETQYF. The CDR3 nucleotides are TGTGCCAGCAGCCTTGGGACTAGCGGGAACCAAGAGACCCAGTACTTC.

This rearrangement joins TRBV28 to TRBJ2-7; 9 nucleotides agree with TRBD1. The V gene end was trimmed by 4 bases and the J gene end by 6 bases; junction bases not matched to a gene: 10. Germline lookup yields CDR1 MDHEN and CDR2 SYDVKM. The length of the CDR3 is 15 residues. In nucleotides, the CDR3 is TGTGCCAGCAGTTCCCTGGGACAGGGAACTACCGAGCAGTACTTC. Translated, it gives CASSSLGQGTTEQYF.

This clone was counted a single time. This sequence joins TRBV11-1 and TRBJ2-7; 9 nucleotides agree with TRBD1. The germline CDR1 and CDR2 sequences are SGHAT and FQDESV (reference sequence). CDR3 length equals 14 residues. Unmatched junction bases numbered 5, after V lost 3 bases and J lost 5 bases. The CDR3 loop reads CASSFRDRANEQYF. CDR3 DNA: TGTGCCAGCAGCTTCCGGGACAGGGCCAACGAGCAGTACTTC.

The genes are TRBV11-2 and TRBJ2-7; 8 nucleotides agree with TRBD2. Germline V gene lookup returns CDR1 SGHAT and CDR2 FQNNGV. The CDR3 is 14 residues long. Germline trimming cut 8 bases from V and 4 bases from J; bases unmatched to any gene: 10. The CDR3 here is CASSGGVPRYEQYF. CDR3 nucleotide sequence: TGTGCCAGCTCCGGGGGGGTCCCGCGATACGAGCAGTACTTC.